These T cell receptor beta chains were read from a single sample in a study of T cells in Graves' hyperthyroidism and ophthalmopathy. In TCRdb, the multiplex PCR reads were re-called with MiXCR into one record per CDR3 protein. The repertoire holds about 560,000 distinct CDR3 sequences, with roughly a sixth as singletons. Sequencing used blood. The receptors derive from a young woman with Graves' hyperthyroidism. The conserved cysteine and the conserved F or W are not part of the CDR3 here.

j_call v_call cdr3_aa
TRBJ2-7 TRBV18 ASSPRGLAGPYEQY
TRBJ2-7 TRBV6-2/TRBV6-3 ASLRDSTYEQY
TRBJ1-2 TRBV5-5 ASSLRDGQNLA
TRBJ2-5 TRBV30 AWSVPRTTQETQY
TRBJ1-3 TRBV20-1 SARMPTGAQGNTIY
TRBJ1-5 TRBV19 ASSIQQGVGQPQH
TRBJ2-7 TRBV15 ATSRDILAGILSYERY
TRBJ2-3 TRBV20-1 SAYAFGTDTQY
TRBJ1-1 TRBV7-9 ASSSQGSNTEAF
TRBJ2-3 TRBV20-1 SASPIAGGTDTQY
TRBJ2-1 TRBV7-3 ASSLTGQVTNEQF
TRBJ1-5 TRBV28 ASSLYPPPGSNQPQH
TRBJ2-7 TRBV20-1 SARGVGGRWYEQY
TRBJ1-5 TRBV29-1 SVGGQNQPQH
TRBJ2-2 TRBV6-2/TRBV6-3 AATGAFTGELF
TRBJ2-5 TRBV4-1 ASSHLETQY
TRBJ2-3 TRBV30 AWSAIAGGGDTQY
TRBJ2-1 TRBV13 ASSFGRDNEQF
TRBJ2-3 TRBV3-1 ASKETGGGTDTQY
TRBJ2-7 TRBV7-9 ASSLITVSYEQY
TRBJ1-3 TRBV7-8 ASSLRRGNPGNTIY
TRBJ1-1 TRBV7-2 ASSPPRFRLF
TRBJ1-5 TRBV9 ASSVGGLSNQPQH
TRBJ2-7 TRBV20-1 SAREYGRGIYEQY
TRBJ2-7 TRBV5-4 ASSLMDRGDEQY
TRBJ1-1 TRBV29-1 SVARGNTEAF
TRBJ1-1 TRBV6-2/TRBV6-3 ASSSRPGFKAF
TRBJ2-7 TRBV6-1 ASRTGGVVTEQY
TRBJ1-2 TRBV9 ASSVVAGNSGYT
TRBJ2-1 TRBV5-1 ASSQQGARGISYNEQF
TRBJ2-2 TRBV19 VSSFSGSITGELF
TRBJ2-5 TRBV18 ASSPSSGGHETQY
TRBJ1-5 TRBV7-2 ASSVQGNGNQPQH
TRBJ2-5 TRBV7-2 ASSPVSRWGETQY
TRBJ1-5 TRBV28 ANRGGGQPQH
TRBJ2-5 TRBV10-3 AISDADPAGGETQY
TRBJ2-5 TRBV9 ASSVGLGQETQY
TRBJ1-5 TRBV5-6 ASSPLGSNQPQH
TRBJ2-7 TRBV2 ASSSRQNYEQY
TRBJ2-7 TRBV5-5 ASSLLWDPIRDEQY
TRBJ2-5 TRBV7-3 ASSPTSGGSAETQY
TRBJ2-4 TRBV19 ATMGHPALAKNIQY
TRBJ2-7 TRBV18 ASSPLSGREEQY
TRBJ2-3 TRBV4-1 ASSQAQDTQY
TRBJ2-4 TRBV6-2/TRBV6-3 ASSAWGELVNIQY
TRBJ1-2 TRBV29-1 SVEGGANGYT
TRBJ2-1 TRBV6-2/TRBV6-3 ASSSNREQF
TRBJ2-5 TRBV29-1 SGAEGRETQY
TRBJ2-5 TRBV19 ASSIGRTGETQY
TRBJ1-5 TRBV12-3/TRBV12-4 ASRRTGDNQPQH
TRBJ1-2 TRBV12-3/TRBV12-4 ASSLVWAAKGYT